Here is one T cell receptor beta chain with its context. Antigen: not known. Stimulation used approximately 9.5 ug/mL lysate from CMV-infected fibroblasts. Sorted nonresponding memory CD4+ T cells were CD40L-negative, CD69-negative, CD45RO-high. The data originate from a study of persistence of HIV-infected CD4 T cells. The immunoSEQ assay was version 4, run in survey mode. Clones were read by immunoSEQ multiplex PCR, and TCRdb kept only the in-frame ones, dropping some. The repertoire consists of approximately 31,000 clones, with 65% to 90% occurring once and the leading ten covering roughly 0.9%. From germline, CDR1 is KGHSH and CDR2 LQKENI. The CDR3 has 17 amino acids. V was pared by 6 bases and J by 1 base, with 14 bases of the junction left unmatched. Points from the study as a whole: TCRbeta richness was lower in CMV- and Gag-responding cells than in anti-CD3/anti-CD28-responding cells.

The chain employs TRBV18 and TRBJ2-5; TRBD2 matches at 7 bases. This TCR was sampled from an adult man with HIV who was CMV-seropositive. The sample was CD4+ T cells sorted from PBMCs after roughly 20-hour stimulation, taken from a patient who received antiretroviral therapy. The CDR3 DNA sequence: TGTGCCAGCTCCCGGAGTCCGCGGGGGACCGCCCAAGAGACCCAGTACTTC. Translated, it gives CASSRSPRGTAQETQYF. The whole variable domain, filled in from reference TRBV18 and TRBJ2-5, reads NAGVMQNPRHLVRRRGQEARLRCSPMKGHSHVYWYRQLPEEGLKFMVYLQKENIIDESGMPKERFSAEFPKEGPSILRIQQVVRGDSAAYFCASSRSPRGTAQETQYFGPGTRLLVL.